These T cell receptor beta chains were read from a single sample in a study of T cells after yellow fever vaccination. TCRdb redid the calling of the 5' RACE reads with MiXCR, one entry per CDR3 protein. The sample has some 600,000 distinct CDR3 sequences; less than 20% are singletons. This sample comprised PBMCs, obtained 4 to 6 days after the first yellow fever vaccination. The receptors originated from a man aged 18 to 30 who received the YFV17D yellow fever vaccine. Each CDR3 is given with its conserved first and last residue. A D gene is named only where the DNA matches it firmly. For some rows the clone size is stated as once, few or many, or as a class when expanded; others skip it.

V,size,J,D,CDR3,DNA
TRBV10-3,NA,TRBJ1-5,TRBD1,CAISRTGTGGNQPQHF,TGTGCCATCAGTCGTACCGGGACAGGGGGTAATCAGCCCCAGCATTTT
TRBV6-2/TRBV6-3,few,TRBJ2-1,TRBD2,CASSRRLAAYNEQFF,TGTGCCAGCAGCCGTAGACTAGCGGCGTACAATGAGCAGTTCTTC
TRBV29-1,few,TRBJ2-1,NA,CSVEWKGGEQFF,TGCAGCGTTGAATGGAAGGGCGGTGAGCAGTTCTTC
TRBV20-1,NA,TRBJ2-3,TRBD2,CSARDLKAGLTDTQYF,TGCAGTGCTAGAGATCTCAAAGCGGGGCTCACAGATACGCAGTATTTT
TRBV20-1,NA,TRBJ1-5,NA,CSDRGGYGNQPQHF,TGCAGTGATAGAGGAGGGTATGGGAATCAGCCCCAGCATTTT
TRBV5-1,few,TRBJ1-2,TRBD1,CASNPGTGGPPRYGYTF,TGCGCCAGCAATCCCGGGACAGGAGGCCCCCCTCGCTATGGCTACACCTTC
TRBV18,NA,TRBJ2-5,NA,CASSPPGTPLGETQYF,TGTGCCAGCTCACCACCAGGGACACCTTTGGGGGAGACCCAGTACTTC
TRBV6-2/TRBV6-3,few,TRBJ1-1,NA,CASSYGVSDAEAFF,TGTGCCAGCAGTTACGGGGTCTCGGACGCTGAAGCTTTCTTT
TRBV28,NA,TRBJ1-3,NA,CASSANRVLVMNTIYF,TGTGCCAGCAGTGCTAACAGGGTTCTCGTTATGAACACCATATATTTT
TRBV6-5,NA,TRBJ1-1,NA,CASSYRSYMNTEAFF,TGTGCCAGCAGTTACCGGTCCTACATGAACACTGAAGCTTTCTTT
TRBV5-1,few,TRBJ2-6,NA,CASSQVHTSGANVLTF,TGCGCCAGCAGCCAAGTACACACATCTGGGGCCAACGTCCTGACTTTC
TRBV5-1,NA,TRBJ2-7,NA,CASSLAPSGGEPYEQYF,TGCGCCAGCAGCCTAGCACCCTCGGGGGGCGAACCCTACGAGCAGTACTTC
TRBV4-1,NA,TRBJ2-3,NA,CASSQLGPSTDTQYF,TGCGCCAGCAGCCAACTTGGGCCGAGCACAGATACGCAGTATTTT
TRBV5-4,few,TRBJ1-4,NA,CASSLDRRGEKLFF,TGTGCCAGCAGCTTGGACAGGAGAGGAGAAAAACTGTTTTTT
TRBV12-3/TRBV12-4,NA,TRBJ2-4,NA,CASSLALSQNIQYF,TGTGCCAGCAGTTTAGCGCTTTCGCAGAACATTCAGTACTTC
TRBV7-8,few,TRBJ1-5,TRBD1,CASSLVTGDQPQHF,TGTGCCAGCAGCTTAGTAACAGGGGATCAGCCCCAGCATTTT
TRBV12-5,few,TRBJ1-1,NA,CASGRARTGGTEAFF,TGTGCTAGTGGTCGGGCCCGAACCGGGGGCACTGAAGCTTTCTTT
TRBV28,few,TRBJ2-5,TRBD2,CASSPDRGDQETQYF,TGTGCCAGCAGTCCCGATCGGGGGGACCAAGAGACCCAGTACTTC
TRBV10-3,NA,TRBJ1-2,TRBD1,CAIYPGTGSYGYTF,TGTGCCATCTATCCCGGGACAGGGAGCTATGGCTACACCTTC
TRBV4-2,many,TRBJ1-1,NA,CASSQEPQMNTEAFF,TGTGCCAGCAGCCAAGAACCACAGATGAACACTGAAGCTTTCTTT
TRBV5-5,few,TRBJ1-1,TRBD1,CASSYGTGVKAFF,TGTGCCAGCAGCTACGGAACAGGGGTGAAAGCTTTCTTT
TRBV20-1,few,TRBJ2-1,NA,CSARVSDSNNEQFF,TGCAGTGCTAGAGTCTCGGACTCTAACAATGAGCAGTTCTTC
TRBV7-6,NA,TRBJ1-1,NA,CASSSRVFGNTEAFF,TGTGCCAGCAGCTCCCGGGTGTTCGGGAACACTGAAGCTTTCTTT
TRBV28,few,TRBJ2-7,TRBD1,CASRRQGANYEQYF,TGTGCCAGCAGACGACAGGGGGCTAACTACGAGCAGTACTTC
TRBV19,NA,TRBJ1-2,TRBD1,CASSIDRGQDNYGYTF,TGTGCCAGTAGTATAGATCGAGGACAGGACAACTATGGCTACACCTTC
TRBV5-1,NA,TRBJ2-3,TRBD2,CASSLSAGGSTDTQYF,TGCGCCAGCAGCCTATCAGCGGGGGGAAGCACAGATACGCAGTATTTT
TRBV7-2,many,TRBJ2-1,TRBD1,CASSLGLGQAYNEQFF,TGTGCCAGCAGCTTGGGGTTGGGACAGGCTTACAATGAGCAGTTCTTC
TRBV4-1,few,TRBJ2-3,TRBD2,CASSQDERGLAGTDTQYF,TGCGCCAGCAGCCAAGATGAGCGGGGACTAGCGGGCACAGATACGCAGTATTTT
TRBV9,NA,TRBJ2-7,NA,CASSRNSLKQYF,TGTGCCAGCAGCCGCAATAGCCTCAAGCAGTACTTC
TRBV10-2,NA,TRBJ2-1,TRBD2,CASSYPLGASGGLVEQFF,TGCGCCAGCAGTTACCCACTCGGGGCTAGCGGGGGCCTAGTTGAGCAGTTCTTC
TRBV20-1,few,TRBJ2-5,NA,CSALNPEIETQYF,TGCAGTGCTTTAAATCCGGAGATAGAGACCCAGTACTTC
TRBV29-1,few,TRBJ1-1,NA,CSVGTGLGVTEAFF,TGCAGCGTTGGAACAGGGCTTGGGGTCACTGAAGCTTTCTTT
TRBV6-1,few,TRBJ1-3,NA,CASRRPGGGNTIYF,TGTGCCAGCAGGCGACCGGGAGGGGGAAACACCATATATTTT
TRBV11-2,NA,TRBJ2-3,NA,CASSFVGGDTDTQYF,TGTGCCAGCAGCTTTGTCGGCGGGGACACAGATACGCAGTATTTT
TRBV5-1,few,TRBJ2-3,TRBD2,CASSPSTSGVTDTQYF,TGCGCCAGCAGCCCATCGACTAGCGGGGTAACAGATACGCAGTATTTT
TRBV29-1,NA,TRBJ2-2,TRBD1,CSVAGTGITGELFF,TGCAGCGTAGCCGGGACAGGGATCACCGGGGAGCTGTTTTTT
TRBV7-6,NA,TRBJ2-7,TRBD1,CDSSYRQGEQYF,TGTGACAGCAGCTATCGACAGGGCGAGCAGTACTTC
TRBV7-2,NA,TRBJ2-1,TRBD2,CASSLSRGGHNEQFF,TGTGCCAGCAGCTTAAGTCGGGGGGGCCATAATGAGCAGTTCTTC
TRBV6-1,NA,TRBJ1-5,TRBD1,CASSDLDRGSQPQHF,TGTGCCAGCAGTGACTTGGACAGGGGGAGTCAGCCCCAGCATTTT
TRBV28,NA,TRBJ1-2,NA,CASSYPAGGGYGYTF,TGTGCCAGCAGTTATCCCGCCGGGGGTGGCTATGGCTACACCTTC
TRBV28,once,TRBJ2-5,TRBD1,CASSLGGTGEQETQYF,TGTGCCAGCAGTTTAGGGGGGACAGGGGAACAAGAGACCCAGTACTTC
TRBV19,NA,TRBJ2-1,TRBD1,CASGQGWNEQFF,TGTGCCAGCGGACAGGGGTGGAATGAGCAGTTCTTC
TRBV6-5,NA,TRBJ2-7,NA,CASSKPGRGSYEQYF,TGTGCCAGCAGCAAACCGGGACGGGGGTCCTACGAGCAGTACTTC
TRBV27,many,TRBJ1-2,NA,CASSVSAADSRLYGYTF,TGTGCCAGCAGTGTTTCAGCAGCGGACAGCCGCTTGTATGGCTACACCTTC
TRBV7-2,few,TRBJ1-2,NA,CASSLERNGYTF,TGTGCCAGCAGCTTAGAGAGAAATGGCTACACCTTC
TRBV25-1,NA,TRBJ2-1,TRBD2,CASTSSGGSHYNEQFF,TGTGCCAGCACCAGTAGCGGGGGGAGCCACTACAATGAGCAGTTCTTC
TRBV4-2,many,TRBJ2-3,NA,CASSQGGLSRGSDTQYF,TGTGCCAGCAGCCAAGGCGGACTCTCCCGGGGCTCAGATACGCAGTATTTT
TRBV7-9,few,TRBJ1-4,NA,CASSVSRVDAEKLFF,TGTGCCAGCAGCGTATCCAGGGTGGATGCAGAGAAACTGTTTTTT
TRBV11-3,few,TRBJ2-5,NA,CASSSGGGRETQYF,TGTGCCAGCAGTTCCGGTGGGGGCAGGGAGACCCAGTACTTC
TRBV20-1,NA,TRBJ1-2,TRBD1,CSARATGTGGSGYTF,TGCAGTGCTAGAGCTACCGGGACAGGGGGCTCTGGCTACACCTTC
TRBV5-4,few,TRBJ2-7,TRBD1,CASSRPGTGVNEQYF,TGTGCCAGCAGCCGACCCGGGACAGGGGTCAACGAGCAGTACTTC
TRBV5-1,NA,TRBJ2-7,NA,CASSSVWGEQYF,TGCGCCAGCAGTTCCGTCTGGGGCGAGCAGTACTTC
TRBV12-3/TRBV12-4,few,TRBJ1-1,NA,CASSLAGMRVGTEAFF,TGTGCCAGCAGTTTAGCGGGGATGAGGGTGGGCACTGAAGCTTTCTTT